These T cell receptor beta chains were read from a single sample in a study of Graves' ophthalmopathy and Graves' hyperthyroidism. TCRdb reprocessed the multiplex PCR reads via MiXCR and lists one record per CDR3 protein. Counted here are around 400,000 distinct CDR3 sequences, 21% occurring once; the ten biggest clones make up more than 2.5%. The sequenced material came from peripheral blood. The receptors derive from a woman in her late teens or twenties with stable Graves' hyperthyroidism. The CDR3 runs from the conserved cysteine through the conserved F or W. D genes are given only for firm matches. Where a row states a size, it is once, few, many or the class of an expanded clone; other rows omit it.

>TRBV19|TRBJ1-2|few|.
CASRAPGTGLNYGYTF
TGTGCCAGTAGAGCTCCGGGAACAGGCCTAAACTATGGCTACACCTTC
>TRBV12-3/TRBV12-4|TRBJ1-1|.|.
CASSATGRANTEAFF
TGTGCCAGCAGTGCTACAGGGCGAGCAAACACTGAAGCTTTCTTT
>TRBV7-9|TRBJ1-1|many|TRBD1
CASSQGRRGLSEAFF
TGTGCCAGCAGCCAAGGCCGCAGGGGGCTCTCTGAAGCTTTCTTT
>TRBV7-2|TRBJ1-5|many|.
CASSSGAGAGQPQHF
TGTGCCAGCAGCTCAGGCGCGGGGGCAGGCCAGCCCCAGCATTTT
>TRBV5-1|TRBJ2-7|many|TRBD1
CASSIGTDYEQYF
TGCGCCAGCAGCATAGGGACAGACTACGAGCAGTACTTC
>TRBV2|TRBJ2-7|many|TRBD2
CASSGGSLDEQYF
TGTGCCAGCAGTGGCGGGAGTCTTGACGAGCAGTACTTC
>TRBV9|TRBJ2-1|few|.
CASSIYGLPSAYNEQFF
TGTGCCAGCAGCATATACGGTCTCCCTAGCGCTTACAATGAGCAGTTCTTC
>TRBV11-2|TRBJ2-7|.|.
CASSLGMRDYEQYF
TGTGCCAGCAGCTTAGGGATGCGGGACTACGAGCAGTACTTC
>TRBV7-2|TRBJ1-6|once|.
CASSYHRNSPLHF
TGTGCCAGCAGCTACCACAGGAATTCACCCCTCCACTTT
>TRBV18|TRBJ1-6|many|.
CASSASGFNSPLHF
TGTGCCAGCTCTGCATCAGGCTTTAATTCACCCCTCCACTTT
>TRBV6-1|TRBJ2-5|.|TRBD1
CASSRGQVFHPYQETQYF
TGTGCCAGCAGCCGCGGACAGGTTTTTCACCCGTACCAAGAGACCCAGTACTTC
>TRBV24-1|TRBJ2-7|many|.
CATQKGGTYEQYF
TGTGCCACCCAGAAGGGGGGAACTTACGAGCAGTACTTC
>TRBV20-1|TRBJ2-7|many|.
CSASAPYGIYEQYF
TGCAGTGCCTCCGCCCCTTACGGGATCTACGAGCAGTACTTC
>TRBV30|TRBJ1-3|.|TRBD1
CAWSPGQGKSNTIYF
TGTGCCTGGAGCCCCGGACAGGGAAAATCGAACACCATATATTTT
>TRBV12-3/TRBV12-4|TRBJ2-5|many|TRBD2
CASSPTSGMGTQYF
TGTGCCAGCAGCCCGACTAGCGGAATGGGGACCCAGTACTTC
>TRBV7-8|TRBJ2-5|many|TRBD2
CASSLRTSGGELGETQYF
TGTGCCAGCAGCTTAAGAACTAGCGGGGGGGAACTCGGAGAGACCCAGTACTTC
>TRBV30|TRBJ2-2|many|.
CAWNGLRGTNTGELFF
TGTGCCTGGAACGGTCTACGGGGCACGAACACCGGGGAGCTGTTTTTT
>TRBV12-3/TRBV12-4|TRBJ2-7|.|.
CAITPFTGTDEQYF
TGTGCCATCACCCCCTTCACAGGGACCGACGAGCAGTACTTC
>TRBV7-8|TRBJ2-7|many|.
CASSPRVGYEQYF
TGTGCCAGCAGCCCCAGGGTAGGTTACGAGCAGTACTTC
>TRBV12-3/TRBV12-4|TRBJ1-5|few|.
CASRNTTGLGQPQHF
TGTGCCAGCAGGAATACTACAGGGCTGGGCCAGCCCCAGCATTTT
>TRBV15|TRBJ2-5|many|.
CATSRTTNAGHTYQETQYF
TGTGCCACCAGCAGAACAACTAACGCCGGACATACCTACCAAGAGACCCAGTACTTC
>TRBV27|TRBJ2-7|many|TRBD1
CASSFFRKTGVVYEQYF
TGTGCCAGCAGTTTTTTCCGCAAGACAGGGGTGGTGTACGAGCAGTACTTC
>TRBV20-1|TRBJ1-2|many|.
CSAPNRKANYGYTF
TGCAGTGCGCCGAACAGAAAAGCTAACTATGGCTACACCTTC
>TRBV7-3|TRBJ1-5|many|.
CASRLGTWAVGNQPQHF
TGTGCCAGCAGACTGGGTACGTGGGCGGTTGGCAATCAGCCCCAGCATTTT
>TRBV29-1|TRBJ2-7|many|TRBD2
CSVALAGLYEQYF
TGCAGCGTTGCACTAGCGGGCCTCTACGAGCAGTACTTC
>TRBV7-9|TRBJ2-7|.|.
CASSLIGGRITYERYF
TGTGCCAGCAGCTTAATTGGGGGAAGGATTACCTACGAGCGGTACTTC
>TRBV30|TRBJ1-6|many|.
CALDKGGSSPLHF
TGTGCCTTGGATAAAGGGGGTTCTTCACCCCTCCACTTT
>TRBV19|TRBJ2-5|many|.
CASRDLLETQYF
TGTGCCAGTAGGGACCTCTTGGAGACCCAGTACTTC
>TRBV12-3/TRBV12-4|TRBJ2-5|.|.
CASSNLGESETQYF
TGTGCCAGCAGTAATCTCGGGGAATCGGAGACCCAGTACTTC
>TRBV7-2|TRBJ2-4|.|.
CASSLGSLAGWPGYF
TGTGCCAGCAGCTTAGGATCCTTGGCGGGGTGGCCGGGGTACTTC
>TRBV2|TRBJ1-1|many|.
CASNGGGDTEAFF
TGTGCCAGCAATGGGGGGGGTGACACTGAAGCTTTCTTT
>TRBV12-3/TRBV12-4|TRBJ2-7|many|.
CASSLEWEQYF
TGTGCCAGCAGTTTGGAGTGGGAGCAGTACTTC
>TRBV19|TRBJ1-2|many|.
CASRGFAGVDYGYTF
TGTGCCAGTAGGGGATTTGCGGGAGTCGACTATGGCTACACCTTC
>TRBV18|TRBJ1-2|many|TRBD1
CASSMGQYLYGYTF
TGTGCCAGCTCTATGGGACAGTACTTATATGGCTACACCTTC
>TRBV6-2/TRBV6-3|TRBJ1-1|many|.
CASSYSRQPFAEAFF
TGTGCCAGCAGTTACTCCCGACAGCCTTTCGCTGAAGCTTTCTTT
>TRBV20-1|TRBJ2-5|.|.
CSARGVGGETQYF
TGCAGTGCTAGAGGTGTTGGGGGCGAGACCCAGTACTTC
>TRBV18|TRBJ1-5|few|TRBD1
CASSADRRSNQPQHF
TGTGCCAGCTCAGCGGACAGGAGGAGCAATCAGCCCCAGCATTTT
>TRBV28|TRBJ2-2|few|TRBD2
CASKRGVGNTGELFF
TGTGCCAGCAAACGGGGGGTTGGAAACACCGGGGAGCTGTTTTTT
>TRBV7-2|TRBJ1-2|few|.
CASSLDGRGYGYTF
TGTGCCAGCAGCTTAGACGGCAGGGGTTATGGCTACACCTTC
>TRBV15|TRBJ1-1|.|.
CATSSVRGYVKAFF
TGTGCCACCAGCAGCGTAAGGGGCTACGTAAAAGCTTTCTTT
>TRBV30|TRBJ1-2|many|.
CAWSVRIFGYGYTF
TGTGCCTGGAGTGTACGAATTTTTGGATATGGCTACACCTTC
>TRBV10-1|TRBJ2-2|many|.
CASTGTSNTGELFF
TGCGCCAGCACTGGGACTTCGAACACCGGGGAGCTGTTTTTT
>TRBV11-2|TRBJ2-5|.|.
CASSLDYLAQNQETQYF
TGTGCCAGCAGCTTAGATTACCTAGCCCAAAACCAAGAGACCCAGTACTTC
>TRBV29-1|TRBJ2-2|.|.
CSVELRRTGELFF
TGCAGCGTTGAATTGCGTCGAACCGGGGAGCTGTTTTTT
>TRBV19|TRBJ1-5|many|.
CASRRIETDSNQPQHF
TGTGCTAGTAGGCGTATCGAGACAGATAGCAATCAGCCCCAGCATTTT
>TRBV28|TRBJ1-2|.|.
CATTSPNYGYTF
TGTGCCACTACTTCCCCTAACTATGGCTACACCTTC
>TRBV5-6|TRBJ2-2|.|TRBD2
CASSSPVRAGEGAAGELFF
TGTGCCAGCAGCTCTCCGGTCCGAGCGGGAGAAGGGGCCGCCGGGGAGCTGTTTTTT
>TRBV28|TRBJ2-7|.|.
CASSLRTYSLREQYF
TGTGCCAGCAGTCTCCGGACTTATTCTCTAAGGGAGCAGTACTTC